The clone carrying this T cell receptor beta chain was counted a single time. The record originates from a study of control samples from healthy donors and cancer patients. Between the trimmed V and J ends, which lost 4 bases and 5 bases, there was a span of 15 bases. The length of the CDR3 is 14 residues. Germline V gene sequence: CDR1 SGDLS, CDR2 YYNGEE. Data came from immunoSEQ multiplex PCR; TCRdb stores just in-frame clones and leaves some out. The sample lists around 53,000 clones, roughly 85% occurring once. J is TRBJ1-1 and V is TRBV9, with a weak D call TRBD1 (6 bases). Sequenced material: PBMCs. This receptor was taken from a woman between 45 and 65 years old with lung cancer. The CDR3 DNA reads as TGTGCCAGCAGCTCACAGGGTACCGGGACTGAAGCTTTCTTT. This gives the protein CASSSQGTGTEAFF.